The 9 T cell receptor beta chains below were found in one sample sequenced in a study of CD8 T cells in Susac syndrome. With random hexamers, 0.5 to 1 ug RNA was reverse transcribed. TCRdb redid the calling of the immunoSEQ multiplex PCR reads with MiXCR, one entry per CDR3 protein. The top ten hold roughly 0.087% of the sample, which has approximately 180,000 distinct CDR3 sequences, roughly 91% seen once. The specimen sequenced was CD4+ T cells from PBMCs. The receptors here all came from a human donor with Susac syndrome.

V gene TRBV7-2 combines with J gene TRBJ2-1, with no clear D. CDR1 SGHTA and CDR2 FQGNSA come from the germline V gene. The CDR3 contains 13 residues. V lost 5 bases and J lost 5, with 10 bases in between. The CDR3 sequence: CASSNFLNNEQFF. CDR3 DNA sequence: TGTGCCAGCAGCAACTTTCTCAACAATGAGCAGTTCTTC.

The rearrangement uses TRBV20-1 and TRBJ2-1, with 10 bases that match TRBD1. The CDR3 is 13 residues long. V dropped 6 bases and J dropped 10; count of bases not matched to a gene: 9. Germline V gene sequence: CDR1 DFQATT, CDR2 SNEGSKA (reference sequence). The CDR3: CSANKDRGREQFF. For the CDR3, the DNA is TGCAGTGCCAATAAAGACAGGGGGCGGGAGCAGTTCTTC.

The chain combines TRBV20-1 with TRBJ2-7, with 10 nucleotides matching TRBD2. This CDR3 has 16 residues. The trim removed 6 bases at V and 6 bases at J, leaving 17 bases unmatched. CDR1 is DFQATT and CDR2 is SNEGSKA in the germline V gene (reference sequence). The CDR3 sequence is CSAPKVFASGSSEQYF. DNA of the CDR3: TGCAGTGCCCCAAAAGTTTTTGCTAGCGGGAGTTCCGAGCAGTACTTC.

The V and J genes are TRBV18 and TRBJ2-7; maybe TRBD2 (6 bases). The CDR3 consists of 15 residues. Per germline, CDR1 KGHSH and CDR2 LQKENI. Deletions cut 6 bases from V and 0 bases from J, with 15 bases between. The CDR3 spells CASSPREVSSYEQYF. The DNA for the CDR3 is TGTGCCAGCTCCCCGAGGGAGGTTAGCTCCTACGAGCAGTACTTC.

V gene TRBV11-2 combines with J gene TRBJ2-1; possibly TRBD2 for D (5 bases). The CDR3 spans 15 residues. V was cut by 0 bases and J by 3 bases, with 9 bases left in between. CDR1 SGHAT and CDR2 FQNNGV come from the germline V gene. CDR3 loop: CASSLDRGDYNEQFF. Here the CDR3 DNA reads TGTGCCAGCAGCTTAGATCGGGGAGACTACAATGAGCAGTTCTTC.

The V call is TRBV20-1, the J call TRBJ1-1; D not certain. The V and J ends lost 1 base and 3 bases respectively, with 15 bases between them. Germline CDR1 is DFQATT and CDR2 is SNEGSKA (reference sequence). This CDR3 contains 15 residues. CDR3 protein: CSARGGGIGYTEAFF. The CDR3 DNA is TGCAGTGCTAGAGGGGGAGGGATCGGGTACACTGAAGCTTTCTTT.

The V call is TRBV5-6, the J call TRBJ1-5; a possible D gene is TRBD1 (5 bases). Germline V lookup: CDR1 SGHDT, CDR2 YYEEEE. CDR3 length: 22 residues. The V end lost 4 bases, the J end lost 0 bases, and 32 bases lay between the germline ends. CDR3 DNA: TGTGCCAGCAGCCATACCCCCAAGGTTCAGGGAGGGCCAGGGTATAGCAATCAGCCCCAGCATTTT. This gives the protein CASSHTPKVQGGPGYSNQPQHF.

The chain uses TRBV30 and TRBJ2-7; maybe TRBD1 (5 bases). Germline lookup yields CDR1 GTSNPN and CDR2 SVGIG (reference sequence). V lost 2 bases, J lost 2 bases, and 7 bases lay in between. The CDR3 spans 12 residues. The DNA of the CDR3 is TGTGCCTGGAGTCGGACACCCTACGAGCAGTACTTC. This encodes CAWSRTPYEQYF.

The rearrangement links TRBV12-3 or TRBV12-4 to TRBJ2-2; 8 nucleotides align to TRBD2. Trimming cost V 3 bases and J 5 bases; bases outside gene matches: 26. CDR3 length: 22 residues. CDR3 protein: CASSFSPGLRGANNWRTGELFF. DNA for the CDR3: TGTGCCAGCAGTTTCTCCCCCGGGTTGCGGGGGGCTAATAACTGGAGGACCGGGGAGCTGTTTTTT.